The clone carrying this TCR beta chain was counted only a few times. The antigen remains unidentified. CDR1 and CDR2 from the germline V gene are SGHTA and FQGNSA. V was trimmed by 1 base and J by 4 bases, leaving 9 bases between them. There are 14 residues in the CDR3. The sample originates from a study of post-analysis software for immune sequencing data. Whole-study findings and limits: Multiple sclerosis patients had significantly lower normalized Chao1 diversity than controls. Controls showed lower frequencies than patients for roughly 5 TRBV segments, and TRBV5-6, TRBV5-1 and TRBV20-1 were among these.

Tagging with unique molecular identifiers was a feature of the TCR beta cDNA libraries. Roughly 490,000 cDNA molecules came from roughly 0.93 to 9.6 million T cells. TCRdb processed the PCR reads anew with MiXCR; each CDR3 protein has one entry. The sample comprises roughly 800,000 distinct CDR3 sequences, roughly 30% of which are singletons, and 0.55% to 0.65% rests with the top ten. This sequence originates from a girl aged 5 to 17 with multiple sclerosis. J is TRBJ2-3 and V is TRBV7-2; TRBD1 or TRBD2 may be the D gene (5 bases each). Sequenced sample: blood. CDR3 amino acids: CASSLGPGPDTQYF. For the CDR3, the DNA is TGTGCCAGCAGCTTAGGTCCGGGGCCAGATACGCAGTATTTT.